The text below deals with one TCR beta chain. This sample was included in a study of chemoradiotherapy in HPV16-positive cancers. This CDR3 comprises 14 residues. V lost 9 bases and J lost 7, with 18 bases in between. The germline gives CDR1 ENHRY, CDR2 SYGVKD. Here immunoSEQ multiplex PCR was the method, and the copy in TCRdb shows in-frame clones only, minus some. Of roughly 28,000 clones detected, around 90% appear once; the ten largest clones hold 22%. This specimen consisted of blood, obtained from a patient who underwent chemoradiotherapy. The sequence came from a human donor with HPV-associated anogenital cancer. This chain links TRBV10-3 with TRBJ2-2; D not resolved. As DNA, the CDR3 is TGTGCCATTCATCAAAACACGGATCTCGGGGAGCTGTTTTTT. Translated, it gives CAIHQNTDLGELFF.